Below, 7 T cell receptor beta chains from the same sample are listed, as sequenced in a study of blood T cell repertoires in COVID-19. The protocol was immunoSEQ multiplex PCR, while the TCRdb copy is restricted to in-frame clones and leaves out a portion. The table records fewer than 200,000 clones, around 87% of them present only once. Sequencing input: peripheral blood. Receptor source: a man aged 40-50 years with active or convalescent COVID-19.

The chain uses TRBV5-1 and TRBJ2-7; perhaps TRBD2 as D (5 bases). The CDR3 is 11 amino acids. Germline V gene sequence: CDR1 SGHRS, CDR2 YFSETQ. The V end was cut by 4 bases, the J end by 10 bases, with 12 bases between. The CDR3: CASSNGEYQYF. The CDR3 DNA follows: TGCGCCAGCAGCAACGGGGAATATCAGTACTTC.

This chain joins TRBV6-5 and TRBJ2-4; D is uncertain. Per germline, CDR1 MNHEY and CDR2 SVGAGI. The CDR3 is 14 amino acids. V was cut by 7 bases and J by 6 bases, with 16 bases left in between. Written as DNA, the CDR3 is TGTGCCAGCACAGGCACCACGATGGGAAACATTCAGTACTTC. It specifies CASTGTTMGNIQYF.

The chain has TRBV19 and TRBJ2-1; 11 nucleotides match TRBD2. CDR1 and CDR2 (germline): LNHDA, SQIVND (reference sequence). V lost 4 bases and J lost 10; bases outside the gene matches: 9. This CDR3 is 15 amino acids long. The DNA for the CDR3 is TGTGCCAGTAGTACCACGGGGCTAGCGGGGGGAGAGCAGTTCTTC. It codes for CASSTTGLAGGEQFF.

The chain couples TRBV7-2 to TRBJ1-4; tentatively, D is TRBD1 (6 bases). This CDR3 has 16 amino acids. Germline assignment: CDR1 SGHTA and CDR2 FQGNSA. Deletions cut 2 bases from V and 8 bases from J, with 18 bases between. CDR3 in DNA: TGTGCCAGCAGCTTACTCACGGGGACAATTGGAGAAAAACTGTTTTTT. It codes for CASSLLTGTIGEKLFF.

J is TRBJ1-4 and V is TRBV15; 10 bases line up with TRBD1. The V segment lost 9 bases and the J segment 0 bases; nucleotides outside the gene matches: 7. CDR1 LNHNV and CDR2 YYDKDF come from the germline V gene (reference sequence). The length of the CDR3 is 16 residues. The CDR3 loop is CATGTGAYATNEKLFF. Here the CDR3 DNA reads TGTGCCACGGGGACAGGGGCATATGCAACTAATGAAAAACTGTTTTTT. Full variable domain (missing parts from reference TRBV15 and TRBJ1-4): DAMVIQNPRYQVTQFGKPVTLSCSQTLNHNVMYWYQQKSSQAPKLLFHYYDKDFNNEADTPDNFQSRRPNTSFCFLDIRSPGLGDTAMYLCATGTGAYATNEKLFFGSGTQLSVL.

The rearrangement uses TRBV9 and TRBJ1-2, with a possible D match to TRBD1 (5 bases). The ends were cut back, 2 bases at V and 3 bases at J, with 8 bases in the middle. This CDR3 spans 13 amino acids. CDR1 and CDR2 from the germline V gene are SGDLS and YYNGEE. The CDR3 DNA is TGTGCCAGCAGCGTCGGGGGAGACTATGGCTACACCTTC. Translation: CASSVGGDYGYTF.

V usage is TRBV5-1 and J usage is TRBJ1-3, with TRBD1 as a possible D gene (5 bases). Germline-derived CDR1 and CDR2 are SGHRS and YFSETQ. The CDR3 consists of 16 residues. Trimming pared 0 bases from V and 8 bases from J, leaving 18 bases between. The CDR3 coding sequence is TGCGCCAGCAGCTTGGTGGGACGCTTTGGGAGGGACACCATATATTTT. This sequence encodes CASSLVGRFGRDTIYF.